The 28 T cell receptor beta chains presented below share a single source sample, sequenced in a study of cytomegalovirus exposure and HLA in healthy donors. It was with 60 Vbeta and 13 Jbeta primers that the PCR ran. TCRdb's copy holds only in-frame clones and misses some; the assay was immunoSEQ multiplex PCR. The sample carries under 200,000 clones, 75% recorded once. Sequencing was done on a sample of PBMCs. The source is a man between 18 and 35 years old in good health and CMV-seronegative.

V usage is TRBV4-3 and J usage is TRBJ1-2; a weak D match, TRBD1 (6 bases). V was cut by 1 base and J by 2 bases, with 11 bases left in between. Per the germline V gene, CDR1 is LGHNA and CDR2 is YSLEER. The CDR3 consists of 15 residues. CDR3 nucleotide sequence: TGCGCCAGCAGCCAAGGAGACAGGAACAACTATGGCTACACCTTC. This codes for CASSQGDRNNYGYTF.

J is TRBJ1-2 and V is TRBV19; D might be TRBD1 (6 bases). CDR1 and CDR2 from the germline V gene are LNHDA and SQIVND (reference sequence). CDR3 size: 13 residues. Trimming removed 9 bases at V and 2 bases at J, with 13 bases between. CDR3 in DNA: TGTGCCAGCCAACAGGGTACGAACTATGGCTACACCTTC. Amino acid sequence: CASQQGTNYGYTF.

This clone was recorded once. The rearrangement joins TRBV9 to TRBJ2-1; 7 bases are shared with TRBD1. Germline-derived CDR1 and CDR2 are SGDLS and YYNGEE. After removal of 0 bases from V and 2 bases from J, the junction contained 5 bases not matched to a gene. This CDR3 spans 16 amino acids. CDR3 nucleotides: TGTGCCAGCAGCGTAGAGAGGACAGGTCCCTACAATGAGCAGTTCTTC. Its protein product is CASSVERTGPYNEQFF.

A few counts support this clone. The genes are TRBV7-9 and TRBJ2-5; possible D gene TRBD2, 6 bases. CDR3 length equals 14 residues. The V gene lost 2 bases and the J gene lost 2 bases, with 9 bases spanning the gap. CDR1 and CDR2 from the germline V gene are SEHNR and FQNEAQ (reference sequence). CDR3 coding DNA: TGTGCCAGCAGCTTAAGCCTAGCGCAAGAGACCCAGTACTTC. This sequence encodes CASSLSLAQETQYF.

This chain links TRBV7-9 with TRBJ1-1, with 9 bases matching TRBD1. The CDR3 spans 15 residues. Germline trimming cut 5 bases from V and 4 bases from J; bases unmatched to any gene: 8. Per the germline V gene, CDR1 is SEHNR and CDR2 is FQNEAQ (reference sequence). This chain's CDR3 is CASSLGQGTGTEAFF. As DNA, the CDR3 is TGTGCCAGCAGCCTCGGACAGGGGACTGGCACTGAAGCTTTCTTT.

V and J are TRBV7-2 and TRBJ2-1; D is perhaps TRBD1 (5 bases). Germline V gene data show CDR1 as SGHTA and CDR2 as FQGNSA. The CDR3 runs to 14 residues. The V gene lost 2 bases and the J gene lost 6 bases, with 11 bases spanning the gap. The CDR3 DNA follows: TGTGCCAGCAGCTTACAAGGGGCGGTCAATGAGCAGTTCTTC. Amino acid sequence: CASSLQGAVNEQFF. The full variable domain, rest sourced from reference TRBV7-2 and TRBJ2-1, is GAGVSQSPSNKVTEKGKDVELRCDPISGHTALYWYRQSLGQGLEFLIYFQGNSAPDKSGLPSDRFSAERTGGSVSTLTIQRTQQEDSAVYLCASSLQGAVNEQFFGPGTRLTVL.

The rearrangement uses TRBV5-3 and TRBJ1-5; TRBD1 is a possible D gene (6 bases). TRBV5-3 is annotated as an ORF whose role is uncertain. V gave up 5 bases and J gave up 7 bases, with 10 bases separating them. This CDR3 is 12 amino acids long. DNA for the CDR3: TGTGCCAGAAGGTTTCAGGGGCAGCCCCAGCATTTT. It encodes CARRFQGQPQHF.

This clone was detected only a few times. V is TRBV19 and J is TRBJ2-2; 7 bases agree with TRBD2. CDR3 length: 16 amino acids. The ends lost 5 bases at V and 2 bases at J; junction bases unmatched: 8. CDR1 and CDR2 (germline): LNHDA, SQIVND (reference sequence). The CDR3 region has the DNA TGTGCCAGTAGTCCCGGTTGGGGGGGAAACACCGGGGAGCTGTTTTTT. It yields the protein CASSPGWGGNTGELFF. The full variable domain, in which reference TRBV19 and TRBJ2-2 provide the parts outside the CDR3, is DGGITQSPKYLFRKEGQNVTLSCEQNLNHDAMYWYRQDPGQGLRLIYYSQIVNDFQKGDIAEGYSVSREKKESFPLTVTSAQKNPTAFYLCASSPGWGGNTGELFFGEGSRLTVL.

This clone was seen a few times. This chain connects TRBV29-1 to TRBJ1-3; TRBD1 matches at 10 bases. Germline V lookup: CDR1 SQVTM, CDR2 ANQGSEA. The CDR3 has 16 residues. V shed 0 bases and J 4 bases; nucleotides not matched to a gene: 6. CDR3: CSVEDPGTGAGNTIYF. CDR3 sequence (DNA): TGCAGCGTTGAAGATCCCGGGACAGGGGCCGGAAACACCATATATTTT.

In this sample, this clone turned up a few times. This chain connects TRBV7-2 to TRBJ2-4, with D possibly matching TRBD1 (7 bases). V was trimmed by 5 bases and J by 9 bases, leaving 14 bases between them. The CDR3 spans 13 residues. CDR1 and CDR2 (germline): SGHTA, FQGNSA. The CDR3 DNA sequence: TGTGCCAGCAGCCCAGGGGGGATTGGCATTCAGTACTTC. Its protein is CASSPGGIGIQYF.

This clone has only a few counts. The CDR3 sequence: CASSLGQVMNTEAFF. CDR3 sequence (DNA): TGTGCCAGCAGCTTAGGCCAGGTCATGAACACTGAAGCTTTCTTT. This chain links TRBV11-2 with TRBJ1-1, with D unresolved. The CDR3 runs to 15 residues. CDR1 is SGHAT, CDR2 FQNNGV, per germline. Trimming stripped 1 base from V and 0 bases from J, with 9 bases between.

The chain employs TRBV21-1 and TRBJ2-7; the DNA was not used to check the table's D call, TRBD1. TRBV21-1 is noted as a pseudogene. The CDR3 has 16 residues. CDR3 bases: TGTGCCAGCAGCAAAAAGGGGGCAGGGGGTTACTACGAGCAGTACTTC. It codes for CASSKKGAGGYYEQYF.

This clone has just a few counts. The chain links TRBV7-8 to TRBJ2-7, with 8 bases identical to TRBD2. This CDR3 contains 15 residues. After removal of 5 bases from V and 5 bases from J, the junction contained 11 bases not matched to a gene. Germline V gene data show CDR1 as SGHVS and CDR2 as FQNEAQ. CDR3 bases: TGTGCCAGCAGCCTCGGAGTAGCGGGACTCCACGAGCAGTACTTC. As protein: CASSLGVAGLHEQYF.

The chain employs TRBV6-5 and TRBJ1-1; the D is unclear. Trimming took 2 bases from V and 13 from J, leaving 17 bases between them. CDR1 and CDR2 from the germline V gene are MNHEY and SVGAGI. The CDR3 contains 13 residues. For the CDR3, the DNA is TGTGCCAGCAGTTACCGTCCCTCCTACCCGGGTTTCTTT. Translation: CASSYRPSYPGFF.

V gene TRBV7-2 combines with J gene TRBJ2-3; TRBD2 is a possible D gene (6 bases). The germline CDR1 and CDR2 sequences are SGHTA and FQGNSA. V gave up 3 bases and J gave up 1 base, with 14 bases separating them. The CDR3 runs to 16 residues. The CDR3 DNA is TGTGCCAGCAGCTTGGGTAGCGGTGGGGGCACAGATACGCAGTATTTT. Residues: CASSLGSGGGTDTQYF. Supplemented by reference TRBV7-2 and TRBJ2-3, the full variable domain reads GAGVSQSPSNKVTEKGKDVELRCDPISGHTALYWYRQSLGQGLEFLIYFQGNSAPDKSGLPSDRFSAERTGGSVSTLTIQRTQQEDSAVYLCASSLGSGGGTDTQYFGPGTRLTVL.

This sequence joins TRBV18 and TRBJ2-7; 8 bases are shared with TRBD1. This CDR3 is 14 amino acids long. Germline V gene data show CDR1 as KGHSH and CDR2 as LQKENI. Germline trimming cut 3 bases from V and 2 bases from J; bases unmatched to any gene: 3. The CDR3: CASSPQGATYEQYF. The CDR3 DNA follows: TGTGCCAGCTCACCGCAGGGGGCCACCTACGAGCAGTACTTC. Combining the CDR3 with reference TRBV18 and TRBJ2-7 gives the whole variable domain NAGVMQNPRHLVRRRGQEARLRCSPMKGHSHVYWYRQLPEEGLKFMVYLQKENIIDESGMPKERFSAEFPKEGPSILRIQQVVRGDSAAYFCASSPQGATYEQYFGPGTRLTVT.

This chain uses TRBV7-2 with TRBJ1-1; D remains ambiguous. Trimming stripped 5 bases from V and 5 bases from J, with 12 bases between. The CDR3 contains 13 residues. Germline V gene data show CDR1 as SGHTA and CDR2 as FQGNSA. The CDR3 DNA reads as TGTGCCAGCAGCCGTGATCAGAGGACTGAAGCTTTCTTT. Its protein product is CASSRDQRTEAFF. The full variable domain, completed using reference TRBV7-2 and TRBJ1-1, is GAGVSQSPSNKVTEKGKDVELRCDPISGHTALYWYRQSLGQGLEFLIYFQGNSAPDKSGLPSDRFSAERTGGSVSTLTIQRTQQEDSAVYLCASSRDQRTEAFFGQGTRLTVV.

This clone was seen only a few times. The chain has TRBV7-9 and TRBJ1-5, with a weak D call TRBD1 (5 bases). The CDR3 extends over 16 amino acids. Trimming removed 6 bases at V and 1 base at J, with 16 bases between. In germline, CDR1 is SEHNR, CDR2 FQNEAQ (reference sequence). In DNA, the CDR3 is TGTGCCAGCAGTCAGGACACCCTTCTAAGCAATCAGCCCCAGCATTTT. The encoded protein is CASSQDTLLSNQPQHF.

This sequence joins TRBV7-2 and TRBJ1-5; tentative D call: TRBD1 (6 bases). CDR1 and CDR2 (germline): SGHTA, FQGNSA. The CDR3 runs to 15 residues. Trimming pared 1 base from V and 1 base from J, leaving 8 bases between. The CDR3 reads CASSLVRGSNQPQHF. The CDR3 DNA sequence: TGTGCCAGCAGCTTAGTCAGGGGAAGCAATCAGCCCCAGCATTTT.

The CDR3, as DNA: TGTGCCGGCGGGCTTACGGCAGGGGTTTCCGAGCAGTACTTC. Translation gives CAGGLTAGVSEQYF. The V and J genes are TRBV2 and TRBJ2-7; tentatively, D is TRBD1 (6 bases). V was trimmed by 11 bases and J by 6 bases, leaving 23 bases between them. Looked up from germline, CDR1 is SNHLY and CDR2 is FYNNEI. This CDR3 is 14 amino acids long.

V gene TRBV19 combines with J gene TRBJ2-6; no clear D. V lost 3 bases to trimming and J lost 0 bases, with 9 bases between them. The CDR3 has 16 residues. The V gene's germline CDR1 is LNHDA and CDR2 SQIVND (reference sequence). As DNA, the CDR3 is TGTGCCAGTAGTATTGGAGTCCTCTCTGGGGCCAACGTCCTGACTTTC. Translating gives CASSIGVLSGANVLTF.

V and J are TRBV27 and TRBJ2-1; TRBD2 aligns across 10 bases. This CDR3 has 15 amino acids. Germline trimming cut 2 bases from V and 8 bases from J; bases unmatched to any gene: 6. CDR1 and CDR2 (germline): MNHEY, SMNVEV (reference sequence). CDR3 DNA sequence: TGTGCCAGCAGTTTAGGACTAGCGGTTCGCGATGAGCAGTTCTTC. Its protein product is CASSLGLAVRDEQFF.

Only one count was recorded for this clone. The V gene is TRBV27, the J gene TRBJ2-1, with 7 bases that match TRBD2. Germline V gene sequence: CDR1 MNHEY, CDR2 SMNVEV (reference sequence). After removal of 2 bases from V and 2 bases from J, the junction contained 6 bases not matched to a gene. The CDR3 is made up of 16 amino acids. CDR3 DNA: TGTGCCAGCAGTTTAACCCCAGCGGGACCCTACAATGAGCAGTTCTTC. It yields the protein CASSLTPAGPYNEQFF.

The genes are TRBV7-9 and TRBJ2-3, with TRBD1 identical over 7 bases. Germline CDR1 is SEHNR and CDR2 is FQNEAQ (reference sequence). This CDR3 is 16 amino acids long. Losses at the gene ends were 3 bases for V and 6 bases for J; bases not matched to a gene: 12. DNA for the CDR3: TGTGCCAGCAGCTTCGGACAGGCGAATCCTCAGGATACGCAGTATTTT. Translation gives CASSFGQANPQDTQYF. Variable domain in full (rest from reference TRBV7-9 and TRBJ2-3): DTGVSQNPRHKITKRGQNVTFRCDPISEHNRLYWYRQTLGQGPEFLTYFQNEAQLEKSRLLSDRFSAERPKGSFSTLEIQRTEQGDSAMYLCASSFGQANPQDTQYFGPGTRLTVL.

The chain has TRBV28 and TRBJ2-1, with 11 bases matching TRBD2. The CDR3 is 20 residues long. V shed 6 bases, J shed 9 bases, and the junction held 25 bases outside the gene matches. Germline loops: CDR1 MDHEN, CDR2 SYDVKM. CDR3 protein: CASRPYRDRVYTSGSGEQFF. The CDR3 DNA reads TGTGCCAGCAGACCATACCGGGACAGGGTGTATACTAGCGGGAGTGGTGAGCAGTTCTTC.

This rearrangement joins TRBV2 to TRBJ2-2, with D possibly matching TRBD2 (6 bases). Germline V gives CDR1 SNHLY, CDR2 FYNNEI. The CDR3 loop spans 15 amino acids. The CDR3 loop reads CAFPGRGGDTGELFF. DNA of the CDR3: TGTGCATTCCCCGGCCGGGGAGGAGACACCGGGGAGCTGTTTTTT.

This clone showed up just a few times. The V gene is TRBV6-5, the J gene TRBJ2-7; TRBD2 might be the D (6 bases). Looked up from germline, CDR1 is MNHEY and CDR2 is SVGAGI. V was clipped by 2 bases and J by 0 bases, with 11 bases between them. This CDR3 comprises 15 residues. The CDR3 loop is CASSYALAASYEQYF. The CDR3 DNA is TGTGCCAGCAGTTACGCGTTAGCGGCCTCCTACGAGCAGTACTTC.

This chain connects TRBV19 to TRBJ2-7, with 11 positions matching TRBD1. V trimming: 8 bases; J trimming: 3 bases; junction bases outside the gene matches: 3. CDR3 size: 13 residues. Germline CDR1 reads LNHDA; CDR2 reads SQIVND (reference sequence). Here the CDR3 reads CASLGQGDYEQYF. The CDR3 bases are TGTGCCAGTCTGGGACAGGGGGACTACGAGCAGTACTTC.